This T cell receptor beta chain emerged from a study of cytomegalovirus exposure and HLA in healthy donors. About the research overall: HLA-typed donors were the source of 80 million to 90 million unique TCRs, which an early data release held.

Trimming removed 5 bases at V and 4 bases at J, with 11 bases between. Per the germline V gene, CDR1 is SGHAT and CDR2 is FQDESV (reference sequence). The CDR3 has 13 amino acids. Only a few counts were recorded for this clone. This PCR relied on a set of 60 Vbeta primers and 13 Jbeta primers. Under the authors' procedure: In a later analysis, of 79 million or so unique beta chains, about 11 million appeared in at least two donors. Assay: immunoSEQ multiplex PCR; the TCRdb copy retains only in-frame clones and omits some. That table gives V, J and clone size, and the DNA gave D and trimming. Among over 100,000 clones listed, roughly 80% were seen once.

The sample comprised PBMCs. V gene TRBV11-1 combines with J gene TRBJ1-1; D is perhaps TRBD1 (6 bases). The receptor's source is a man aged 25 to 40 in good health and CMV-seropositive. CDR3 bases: TGTGCCAGCAGCCCGCGAGGGGGCACTGAAGCTTTCTTT. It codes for CASSPRGGTEAFF.